The present T cell receptor beta chain was sequenced within a study of blood T cell repertoires in COVID-19. About the research overall: The United States, Italy and Spain supplied acute and convalescent COVID-19 samples. PBMCs, B-cell-depleted T cells, or T cells were the source of the cDNA or gDNA that made up the material.

Sequencing used immunoSEQ multiplex PCR; TCRdb keeps in-frame clones, though not all of them. The sample lists hundreds of thousands of clones, 80% to 90% occurring once. Germline values: CDR1 KGHSH, CDR2 LQKENI. The CDR3 contains 16 residues. Trimming removed 0 bases at V and 4 bases at J, with 16 bases between. Sequenced material: peripheral blood. This receptor was obtained from a woman in her sixties or seventies with COVID-19, enrolled during active disease. J is TRBJ2-7 and V is TRBV18; maybe TRBD1 (5 bases). The CDR3 spells CASSPPGQPQSYEQYF. CDR3 DNA sequence: TGTGCCAGCTCACCACCTGGACAACCCCAATCTTACGAGCAGTACTTC.